One T cell receptor (beta chain) is described in this entry. Clones were sequenced by immunoSEQ multiplex PCR, and TCRdb holds only the in-frame ones, with some missing. The table records under 80,000 clones, 65% to 90% of them present only once. Germline V lookup: CDR1 MGHDK, CDR2 SYGVNS. Trimming at V came to 1 base and at J to 5 bases, leaving 11 bases not matched to a gene. This CDR3 comprises 18 residues. This record belongs to a study of a mutant IDH1 vaccine in newly diagnosed glioma. Time point of the sample: baseline, week 1 (first vaccination visit). The treatment here: pre-vaccination baseline after standard-of-care therapy.

Specimen: PBMCs, collected from a glioma patient treated with radiotherapy, temozolomide or both. This chain uses TRBV25-1 with TRBJ1-4, with TRBD1 matching over 9 bases. This TCR came from a man aged 25-40 years with glioma. CDR3 nucleotide sequence: TGTGCCAGCAGTGAATGGATAGGGACAGGGCTCGGAAATGAAAAACTGTTTTTT. This codes for CASSEWIGTGLGNEKLFF.